This TCR beta chain appears in the sequencing data of a study of blood T cell repertoires in COVID-19. Study-wide context: Some COVID-19 samples were acute and others convalescent; all came from the United States, Italy and Spain. Sources were T cells, B-cell-depleted T cells, or PBMCs; the material itself was cDNA or gDNA.

Recovered status applied to Cohort 3 donors who had two consecutive negative PCRs. It also applied to those with clearance or with symptom resolution. Under the authors' procedure: Estimated nucleated cell counts came from reference gene primer amplification. This table comes from immunoSEQ multiplex PCR, and its TCRdb copy is limited to in-frame clones, with some not included. The V and J calls and clone size are taken from that table; D and trimming were inferred from the DNA. The data contain 200,000 to 250,000 clones, 82% of them seen just once; the ten biggest clones take up about 3.4%. The sequence was obtained from a woman aged 60-75 years who had recovered from COVID-19. The sequenced sample was PBMCs or T cells enriched from blood (not recorded which).

Here the CDR3 DNA reads TGTGCCAGCAGCCAAGCAGAATGGGCGGGGGGCCAGTACTTC. This gives the protein CASSQAEWAGGQYF. This chain uses TRBV4-2 with TRBJ2-4, with TRBD2 identical over 8 bases. CDR1 is LGHNA, CDR2 YNFKEQ, per germline. This CDR3 is 14 amino acids long. Unmatched junction bases numbered 9, after V lost 1 base and J lost 13 bases.